This T cell receptor (beta chain) came from a study of CD8+ T cells in alopecia areata (dated by TCRdb to 2016 to 2019). Looking at the study overall: To study T cell clonal expansion in alopecia areata, the researchers applied high-throughput TCRbeta sequencing to both the C3H/HeJ mouse model and human patients. On the human side, TCRbeta sequencing was run on scalp tissue and on sorted CD4+ and CD8+ peripheral blood T cells from healthy controls and from alopecia areata patients with either patchy or totalis/universalis disease. RNA was extracted with the PAXgene miRNA kit for fixed scalp, the miRNeasy kit for PBMCs, and the RNeasy kit for mouse skin. immunoSEQ multiplex PCR using 35 Vbeta forward primers and 13 Jbeta reverse primers was used to amplify TCRbeta CDR3 regions. Scalp clonality was compared across normal scalp (n=4), patchy alopecia areata scalp (n=8), and alopecia totalis/universalis scalp (n=8).

Details on this clone: Its recognized antigen is unknown. Base qualities are missing; no much larger clone stands one base away.

Libraries were made using the immunoSEQ multiplex PCR assay. RNA was extracted from all samples and reverse transcribed into cDNA, which served as template for TCR sequencing. SuperScript III was used to make first-strand cDNA, primed with a 2:1 mix of oligo-dT and random hexamers. A synthetic immune receptor repertoire was used to measure amplification bias, and any remaining bias was corrected computationally. Regarding the original processing steps: Raw reads were preprocessed to remove errors, and CDR3 was defined by IMGT conventions from the conserved cysteine to phenylalanine. Clonality was calculated as 1 minus Shannon entropy normalized by log2 of the number of productive unique TCRs. Whether each scalp clone was CD4 or CD8 was inferred by checking scalp TCRbeta sequences against the CD4 and CD8 repertoires from sorted blood. TCRdb holds this immuneACCESS table with in-frame rearrangements only. Some clones are missing; in checked studies, unresolved V genes explain under half, and the rest has no known cause. V and J calls and clone size are copied from that table; D and trimming were computed from the DNA. This sample has about 200,000 clones in its table, and approximately 60% of those were observed once. The top ten constitute under 5% of the sample.

After PBMCs were isolated by density centrifugation and stained for CD3, CD4 and CD8, a FACSAria was used to sort CD4+ and CD8+ T cells. Scalp biopsies and blood samples were obtained from unaffected controls. Paper-wide results and their limitations: Compared with normal scalp, lesional scalp had higher clonality and more expanded CD8+ clones, particularly in alopecia totalis/universalis, a pattern that suggests antigenic drive. TCR sequences shared between patients were less clear than in mice, possibly partly because of HLA diversity in the patient population. Unlike mouse skin, which is dominated by gammadelta T cells, normal human skin has resident alphabeta T cells that are also sequenced, and this complicates analysis of the scalp TCR repertoire.

The CDR3 has 15 amino acids, counting the end cysteine and phenylalanine. Just CDR3 DNA is preserved here, 45 bases in frame from base 1. CDR1 is given as MNHEY and CDR2 as SVGAGI, both from the germline V gene. Trimming takes 2 bases from V and 0 bases from J, and the germline ends sit 7 bases apart. Rearrangement joined TRBV6-5 to TRBJ1-4; TRBD1 is possibly the D segment (5 matching bases). Sequencing was carried out using CD8+ T cells sorted from blood. The receptor was isolated from a human donor in good health. The CDR3 reads as follows: CASSYRGSTNEKLFF. Here is the DNA: TGTGCCAGCAGTTACAGGGGTTCAACTAATGAAAAACTGTTTTTT.